This paragraph covers one T cell receptor (beta chain) sequence. This sequence may be a read error, since a much larger clone differs from it by one base. The data belong to a study of tumor and adjacent non-tumor tissue in lung cancer. Overall study: Patients were aged about 31 to 85, 9 to 10 men and about five women, stage I to III.

A modified ARM-PCR protocol with three rounds of nested PCR amplified TCRbeta. One entry per CDR3 protein, called by TCRdb with MiXCR from the multiplex PCR reads. Here the sample spans tens of thousands of distinct CDR3 sequences, roughly two thirds being singletons. The CDR3 is 16 residues long. In germline, CDR1 is DFQATT, CDR2 SNEGSKA (reference sequence). RNA was extracted from bulk tissue without any cell sorting. This non-tumor lung sample came from over 3 cm beyond the tumor edge. The TCR originated in a man between 65 and 85 years old with non-small cell lung cancer. This chain joins TRBV20-1 and TRBJ1-2; 8 bases are shared with TRBD1. Sequencing used distant non-tumor lung tissue. CDR3 loop: CGARDTSRGRDYGYTF. DNA of the CDR3: TGCGGTGCTAGAGACACTTCCAGGGGGCGCGACTATGGCTACACCTTC.